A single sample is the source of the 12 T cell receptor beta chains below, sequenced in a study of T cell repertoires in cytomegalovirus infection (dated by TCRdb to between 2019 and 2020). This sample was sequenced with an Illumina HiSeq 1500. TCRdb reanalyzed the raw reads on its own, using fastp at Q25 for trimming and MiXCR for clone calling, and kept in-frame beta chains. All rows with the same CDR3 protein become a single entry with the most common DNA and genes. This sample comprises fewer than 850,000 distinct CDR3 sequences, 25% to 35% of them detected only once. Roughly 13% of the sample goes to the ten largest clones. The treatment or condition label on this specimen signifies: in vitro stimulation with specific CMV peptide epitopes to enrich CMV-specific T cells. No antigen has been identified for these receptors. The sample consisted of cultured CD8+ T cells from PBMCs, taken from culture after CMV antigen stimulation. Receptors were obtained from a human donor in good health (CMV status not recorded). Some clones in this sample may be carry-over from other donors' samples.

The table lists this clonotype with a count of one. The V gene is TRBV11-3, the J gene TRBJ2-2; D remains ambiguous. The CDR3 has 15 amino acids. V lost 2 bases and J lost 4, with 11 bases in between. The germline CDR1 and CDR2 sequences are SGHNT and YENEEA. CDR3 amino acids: CASSLSESGTGELFF. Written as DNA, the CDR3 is TGTGCCAGCAGCTTATCGGAAAGTGGCACCGGGGAGCTGTTTTTT.

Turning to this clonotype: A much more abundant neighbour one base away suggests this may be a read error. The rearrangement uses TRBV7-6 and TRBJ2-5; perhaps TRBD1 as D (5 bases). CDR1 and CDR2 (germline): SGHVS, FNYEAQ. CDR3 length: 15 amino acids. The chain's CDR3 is CVSSYISSPGETQYF. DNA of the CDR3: TGTGTCAGCAGCTACATCAGTTCTCCAGGGGAGACCCAGTACTTC.

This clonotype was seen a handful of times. CDR3 DNA: TGTGCCAGCAGCCAGGACAGGGGGAATGAAAAACTGTTTTTT. Its translation: CASSQDRGNEKLFF. The V gene is TRBV2, the J gene TRBJ1-4; 10 positions match TRBD1. This CDR3 has 14 residues. V shed 6 bases and J 5 bases; nucleotides not matched to a gene: 3. The germline gives CDR1 SNHLY, CDR2 FYNNEI. Supplemented by reference TRBV2 and TRBJ1-4, the full variable domain reads EPEVTQTPSHQVTQMGQEVILRCVPISNHLYFYWYRQILGQKVEFLVSFYNNEISEKSEIFDDQFSVERPDGSNFTLKIRSTKLEDSAMYFCASSQDRGNEKLFFGSGTQLSVL.

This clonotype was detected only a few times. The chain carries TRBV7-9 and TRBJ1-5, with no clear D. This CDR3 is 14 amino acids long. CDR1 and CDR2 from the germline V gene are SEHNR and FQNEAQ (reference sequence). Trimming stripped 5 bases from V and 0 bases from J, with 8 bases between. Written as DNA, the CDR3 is TGTGCCAGCAGCCCCTCTTATAGCAATCAGCCCCAGCATTTT. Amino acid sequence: CASSPSYSNQPQHF.

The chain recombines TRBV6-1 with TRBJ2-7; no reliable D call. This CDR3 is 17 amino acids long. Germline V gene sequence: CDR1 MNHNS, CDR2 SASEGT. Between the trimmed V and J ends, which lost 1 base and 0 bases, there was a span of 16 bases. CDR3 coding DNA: TGTGCCAGCAGTGAAGTAGAAGGGTCTATCTCCTCCTACGAGCAGTACTTC. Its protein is CASSEVEGSISSYEQYF.

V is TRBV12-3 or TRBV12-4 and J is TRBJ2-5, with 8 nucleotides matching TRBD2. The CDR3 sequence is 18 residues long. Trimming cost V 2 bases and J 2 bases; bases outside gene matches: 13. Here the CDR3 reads CASSLFMESGGAQETQYF. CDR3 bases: TGTGCCAGCAGTTTATTCATGGAAAGCGGGGGTGCGCAAGAGACCCAGTACTTC.

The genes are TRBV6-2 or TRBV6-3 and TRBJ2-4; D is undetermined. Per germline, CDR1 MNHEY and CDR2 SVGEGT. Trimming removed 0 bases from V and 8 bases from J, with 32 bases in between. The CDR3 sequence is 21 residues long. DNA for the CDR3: TGTGCCAGCAGTTACTCGAATGACTTACAGCCCCCCGGACCCCCCGCAGACATTCAGTACTTC. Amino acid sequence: CASSYSNDLQPPGPPADIQYF.

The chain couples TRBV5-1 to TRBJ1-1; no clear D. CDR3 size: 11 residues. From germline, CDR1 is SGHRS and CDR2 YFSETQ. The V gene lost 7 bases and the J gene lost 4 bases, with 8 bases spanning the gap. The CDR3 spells CASRSFTEAFF. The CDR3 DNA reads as TGCGCCAGCCGGAGCTTCACTGAAGCTTTCTTT.

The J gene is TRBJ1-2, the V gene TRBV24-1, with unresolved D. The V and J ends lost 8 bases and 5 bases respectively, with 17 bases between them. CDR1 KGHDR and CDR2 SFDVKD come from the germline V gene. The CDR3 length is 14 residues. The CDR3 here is CATKSPRAYYGYTF. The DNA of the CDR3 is TGTGCCACCAAGAGCCCCCGGGCCTATTATGGCTACACCTTC.

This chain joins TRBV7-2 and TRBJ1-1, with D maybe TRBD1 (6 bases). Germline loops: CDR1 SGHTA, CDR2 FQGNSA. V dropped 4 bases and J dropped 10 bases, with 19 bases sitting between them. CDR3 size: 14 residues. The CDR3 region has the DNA TGTGCCAGCAGCTATGAACAGGGTTGGTTCGCAGCTTTCTTT. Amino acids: CASSYEQGWFAAFF.

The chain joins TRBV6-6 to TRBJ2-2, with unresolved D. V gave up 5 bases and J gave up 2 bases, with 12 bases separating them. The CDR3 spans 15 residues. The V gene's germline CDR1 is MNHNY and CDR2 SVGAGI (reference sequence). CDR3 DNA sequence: TGTGCCAGCAGTCCCGGGCCCATAAACACCGGGGAGCTGTTTTTT. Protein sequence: CASSPGPINTGELFF.

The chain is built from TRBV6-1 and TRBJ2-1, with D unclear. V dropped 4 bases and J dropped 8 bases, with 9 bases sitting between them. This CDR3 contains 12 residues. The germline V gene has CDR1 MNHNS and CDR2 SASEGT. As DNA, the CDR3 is TGTGCCAGCAGTGGGGCCTTTGATGAGCAGTTCTTC. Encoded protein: CASSGAFDEQFF.